Following are 7 T cell receptor beta chains from one sample sequenced in a study of regulatory T cells in long-lasting Graves disease. The time point denotes: newly diagnosed GD, antithyroid drugs for less than 3 months. With RNA extracted from PBMCs as input, the TCR library was made. Researchers made TCR beta libraries by using iRepertoire HTBI primers and running Arm-PCR on CDR3 regions. TCRdb analysed the multiplex PCR reads with MiXCR anew, one entry per CDR3 protein. This sample has more than 300,000 distinct CDR3 sequences, with roughly 17% found just once. This sample also belongs to another study, concerning T cells in Graves' hyperthyroidism and ophthalmopathy.

Sequenced here: peripheral blood mononuclear cells (PBMCs), sampled at new diagnosis, from a patient treated with antithyroid drugs. These receptors were taken from a woman in her late teens or twenties with Graves disease.

This clonotype has ten or more counts. This chain connects TRBV20-1 to TRBJ2-7, with 7 bases fitting TRBD1. Unmatched junction bases numbered 11, after V lost 6 bases and J lost 0 bases. Germline V gene data show CDR1 as DFQATT and CDR2 as SNEGSKA (reference sequence). The CDR3 length is 15 residues. The CDR3 here is CSARGRARSSYEQYF. DNA for the CDR3: TGCAGTGCAAGGGGGCGAGCCAGGAGCTCCTACGAGCAGTACTTC.

As concerns this clonotype: A much larger clone lies one base from this, so it may be a read error. As the CDR3 is not closed by the conserved phenylalanine or tryptophan, this likely results from a read error. This chain connects TRBV29-1 to TRBJ2-1, with 7 bases fitting TRBD2. The germline V gene has CDR1 SQVTM and CDR2 ANQGSEA. The CDR3 is 15 amino acids. With 1 base clipped from V and 0 bases from J, the junction kept 3 bases outside the gene matches. CDR3 in amino acids: CSVEGGGSSYNEQFS. For the CDR3, the DNA is TGCAGCGTTGAAGGGGGGGGGAGCTCCTACAATGAGCAGTTCTCC.

This clonotype was detected ten times or more. The CDR3 nucleotides read TGTGCCAGCAGTCCGGGACTACCTACCTACGAGCAGTACTTC. This sequence encodes CASSPGLPTYEQYF. This chain links TRBV2 with TRBJ2-7, with TRBD2 identical over 7 bases. The CDR3 spans 14 residues. The germline V gene encodes CDR1 SNHLY and CDR2 FYNNEI. The V and J ends lost 5 bases and 2 bases, in that order; junction bases with no gene match: 6.

In its sample, this clonotype was seen many times. V and J are TRBV20-1 and TRBJ2-7; 7 bases agree with TRBD1. This CDR3 has 16 residues. Germline CDR1 is DFQATT and CDR2 is SNEGSKA (reference sequence). V lost 1 base, J lost 0 bases, and 9 bases stayed unmatched. The CDR3 reads CSARGLLRQGSYEQYF. The CDR3 bases are TGCAGTGCTAGAGGTCTCCTACGACAGGGCTCCTACGAGCAGTACTTC.

This clonotype came up many times. Sequence at one end of the junction differs from germline and may be a read error. This chain links TRBV3-1 with TRBJ2-3, with D maybe TRBD2 (5 bases). CDR1 and CDR2 from the germline V gene are LGHDT and YNNKEL (reference sequence). The CDR3 is 14 residues long. CDR3 DNA: TGTGCCAGCAGCCAAGCGGCTAGCAGAGATACGCAGTATTTT. Amino acid sequence: CASSQAASRDTQYF.

In this sample, this clonotype turned up many times. The chain employs TRBV5-1 and TRBJ1-1, with a tentative D call TRBD1 (6 bases). V lost 5 bases, J lost 3 bases, and 14 bases lay in between. This CDR3 is 14 amino acids long. Germline CDR1 is SGHRS and CDR2 is YFSETQ. The CDR3 region is CASRTRTEDTEAFF. The DNA of the CDR3 is TGCGCCAGCAGAACTCGGACAGAAGACACTGAAGCTTTCTTT.

The sample holds a few counts of this clonotype. This sequence joins TRBV27 and TRBJ1-2; unclear D gene. The CDR3 contains 12 residues. The germline V and J ends were trimmed by 6 bases and 4 bases, with 9 bases remaining between them. The germline gives CDR1 MNHEY, CDR2 SMNVEV (reference sequence). CDR3 loop: CASSDPSYGYTF. The CDR3 DNA sequence: TGTGCCAGCAGCGACCCAAGCTATGGCTACACCTTC.